The present TCR beta chain was sequenced within a study of T-cell reconstitution after alpha-beta-depleted transplantation in children. The CDR3 consists of 16 residues. The V end lost 2 bases, the J end lost 4 bases, and 19 bases lay between the germline ends. Germline-derived CDR1 and CDR2 are SGHKS and YYEKEE (reference sequence). Preparation of the TCRbeta library was carried out with unique molecular identifiers. TCRdb used MiXCR to reprocess the PCR reads, holding one entry per CDR3 protein. The sample has over 100,000 distinct CDR3 sequences; about a tenth are singletons. This clonotype was seen many times.

The source of this sequence is a boy under 10 years old with acute lymphoblastic leukemia, due to receive a stem cell transplant. Sequenced material: PBMCs, taken before TCRalphabeta/CD19-depleted stem cell transplant. The rearrangement uses TRBV5-5 and TRBJ2-7; no clear D. The DNA of the CDR3 is TGTGCCAGCAGCTTATCGGGCCTCGGCTTGGCGTACGAGCAGTACTTC. Protein: CASSLSGLGLAYEQYF.